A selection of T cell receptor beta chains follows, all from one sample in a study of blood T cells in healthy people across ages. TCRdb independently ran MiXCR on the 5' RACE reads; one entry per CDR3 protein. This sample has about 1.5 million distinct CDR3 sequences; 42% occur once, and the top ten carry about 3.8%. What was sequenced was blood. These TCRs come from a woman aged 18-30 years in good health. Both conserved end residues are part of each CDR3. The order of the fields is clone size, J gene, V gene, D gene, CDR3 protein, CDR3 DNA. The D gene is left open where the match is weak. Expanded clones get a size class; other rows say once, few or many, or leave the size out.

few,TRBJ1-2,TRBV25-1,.,CASSDVRVNYGYTF,TGTGCCAGCAGTGATGTCAGGGTAAACTATGGCTACACCTTC
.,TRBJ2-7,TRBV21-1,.,CASSNSSGSTHGQYF,TGTGCCAGCAGCAATAGTAGCGGGAGTACCCATGGGCAGTACTTC
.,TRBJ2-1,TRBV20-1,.,CSARDLRTEQFF,TGCAGTGCTCGGGACCTTAGGACTGAGCAGTTCTTC
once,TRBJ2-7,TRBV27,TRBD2,CASSLVGSGGYEQYF,TGTGCCAGCAGTTTAGTAGGTAGCGGGGGCTACGAGCAGTACTTC
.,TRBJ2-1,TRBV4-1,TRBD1,CASSPGQGAGNEQFF,TGCGCCAGCAGCCCGGGACAGGGGGCGGGAAATGAGCAGTTCTTC
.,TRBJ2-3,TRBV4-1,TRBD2,CASSRLGLAGALFADTQYF,TGCGCCAGCAGCCGCCTAGGCCTAGCGGGGGCCCTATTCGCAGATACGCAGTATTTT
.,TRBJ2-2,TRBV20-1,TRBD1,CSATGGSYTGELFF,TGCAGTGCAACAGGGGGGTCTTACACCGGGGAGCTGTTTTTT
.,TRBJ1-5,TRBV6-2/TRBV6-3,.,CASSYYRVNQPQHF,TGTGCCAGCAGTTACTACAGGGTGAATCAGCCCCAGCATTTT
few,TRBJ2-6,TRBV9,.,CASSSPPLGANVLTF,TGTGCCAGCAGCTCTCCCCCTCTTGGGGCCAACGTCCTGACTTTC
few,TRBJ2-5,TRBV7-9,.,CASSLGSPSQETQYF,TGTGCCAGCAGCTTAGGGTCCCCTTCCCAAGAGACCCAGTACTTC
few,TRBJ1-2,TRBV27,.,CASSLMGGTNYGYTF,TGTGCCAGCAGTCTTATGGGGGGAACTAACTATGGCTACACCTTC
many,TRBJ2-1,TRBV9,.,CASSVGAAYNEQFF,TGTGCCAGCAGCGTAGGAGCGGCCTACAATGAGCAGTTCTTC
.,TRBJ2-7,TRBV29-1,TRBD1,CSATPAGTGGDYEQYF,TGCAGCGCCACGCCTGCCGGGACAGGTGGCGACTACGAGCAGTACTTC
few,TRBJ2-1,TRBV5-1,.,CASFWAGQSSYNEQFF,TGCGCCAGCTTCTGGGCCGGACAAAGCTCCTACAATGAGCAGTTCTTC
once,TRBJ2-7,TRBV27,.,CASSLVGGLYNEQYF,TGTGCCAGCAGTTTAGTGGGAGGACTGTACAATGAGCAGTACTTC
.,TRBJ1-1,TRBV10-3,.,CAISEGGRGTEAFF,TGTGCCATCAGTGAGGGGGGCCGGGGCACTGAAGCTTTCTTT
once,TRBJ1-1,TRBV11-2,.,CASSLCSPGTEAFF,TGTGCCAGCAGCCTCTGTTCCCCTGGGACTGAAGCTTTCTTT
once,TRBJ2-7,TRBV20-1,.,CSARYTIDYEQYF,TGCAGTGCTAGATACACGATCGACTACGAGCAGTACTTC
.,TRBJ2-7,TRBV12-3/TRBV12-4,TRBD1,CASSITGGGSYEQYF,TGTGCCAGCAGTATCACAGGGGGTGGCTCCTACGAGCAGTACTTC
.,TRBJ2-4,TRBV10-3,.,CAISESGSALAKNIQYF,TGTGCCATCAGTGAGTCGGGAAGCGCCCTAGCCAAAAACATTCAGTACTTC
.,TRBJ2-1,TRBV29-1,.,CSGRDNQETQFF,TGCAGCGGCCGGGACAACCAAGAGACCCAGTTCTTC
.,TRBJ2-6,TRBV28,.,CASSSESSGANVLTF,TGTGCCAGCAGTTCCGAGAGCTCTGGGGCCAACGTCCTGACTTTC
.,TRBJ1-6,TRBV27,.,CASSLIMGLNSPLHF,TGTGCCAGCAGTTTAATTATGGGCCTTAATTCACCCCTCCACTTT
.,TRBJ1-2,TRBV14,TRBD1,CASSPLGTGALYGYTF,TGTGCCAGCAGCCCGTTAGGGACAGGGGCCCTCTATGGCTACACCTTC
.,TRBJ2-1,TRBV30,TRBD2,CAWTGTSGNNEQFF,TGTGCCTGGACCGGGACTAGCGGTAACAATGAGCAGTTCTTC
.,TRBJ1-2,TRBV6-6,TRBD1,CASTANRGGYTF,TGTGCCAGCACCGCTAACAGGGGTGGCTACACCTTC
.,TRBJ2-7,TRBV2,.,CASSEAGQAYEQYF,TGTGCCAGCAGTGAAGCCGGGCAGGCCTACGAGCAGTACTTC
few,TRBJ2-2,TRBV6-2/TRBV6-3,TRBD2,CASSPVLAAHTGELFF,TGTGCCAGCAGCCCCGTACTAGCGGCGCACACCGGGGAGCTGTTTTTT
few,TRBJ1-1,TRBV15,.,CATREGTMNTEAFF,TGTGCCACCAGGGAAGGGACCATGAACACTGAAGCTTTCTTT
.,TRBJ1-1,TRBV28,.,CASSSPPGGNTEAFF,TGTGCCAGCAGTTCACCCCCGGGGGGAAACACTGAAGCTTTCTTT
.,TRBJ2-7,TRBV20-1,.,CSAGPLPYEQYF,TGCAGTGCTGGCCCACTTCCCTACGAGCAGTACTTC
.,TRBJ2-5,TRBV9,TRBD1,CASSVEGDSWETQYF,TGTGCCAGCAGCGTAGAGGGGGACAGTTGGGAGACCCAGTACTTC
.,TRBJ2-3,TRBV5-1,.,CASTSGGGSSTDTQYF,TGCGCCAGCACATCCGGTGGGGGATCAAGCACAGATACGCAGTATTTT
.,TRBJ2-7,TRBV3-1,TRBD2,CASSYGLAVTYERYF,TGTGCCAGCAGCTACGGACTAGCGGTTACCTACGAGCGGTACTTC
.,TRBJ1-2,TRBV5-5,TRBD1,CASQTGGNYGYTF,TGTGCCAGCCAGACAGGGGGCAACTATGGCTACACCTTC
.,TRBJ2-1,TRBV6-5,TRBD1,CASSWQGDEQFF,TGTGCCAGCAGTTGGCAGGGGGATGAGCAGTTCTTC
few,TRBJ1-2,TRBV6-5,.,CASSDKETYGYTF,TGTGCCAGCAGTGATAAGGAGACCTATGGCTACACCTTC
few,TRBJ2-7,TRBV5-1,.,CASSHVHNEQYF,TGCGCCAGCAGCCACGTCCACAATGAGCAGTACTTC
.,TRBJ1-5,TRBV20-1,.,CSARVRGNQPQHF,TGCAGTGCTAGAGTGAGGGGGAATCAGCCCCAGCATTTT
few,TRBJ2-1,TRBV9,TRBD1,CASSVQGADNEQFF,TGTGCCAGCAGCGTCCAGGGGGCAGACAATGAGCAGTTCTTC
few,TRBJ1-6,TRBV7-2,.,CASSTGQRLNSPLHF,TGTGCCAGCAGCACGGGACAACGGCTTAATTCACCCCTCCACTTT
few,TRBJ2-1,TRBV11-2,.,CASSLVPDYSYNEQFF,TGTGCCAGCAGCTTGGTCCCGGACTATTCTTACAATGAGCAGTTCTTC
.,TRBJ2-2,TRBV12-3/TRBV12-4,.,CASRYGPFSLTGELFF,TGTGCCAGCAGATACGGACCGTTCAGCTTAACCGGGGAGCTGTTTTTT
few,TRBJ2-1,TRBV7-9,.,CASSPRTVYYNEQFF,TGTGCCAGCAGCCCTAGGACAGTGTATTACAATGAGCAGTTCTTC
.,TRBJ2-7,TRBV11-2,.,CASSLDGGGEQYF,TGTGCCAGCAGCTTAGATGGTGGAGGGGAGCAGTACTTC
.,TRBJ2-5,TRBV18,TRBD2,CASTAGEQETQYF,TGTGCCAGCACAGCGGGAGAACAAGAGACCCAGTACTTC
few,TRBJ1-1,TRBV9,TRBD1,CASSVVNRGEAFF,TGTGCCAGCAGCGTAGTAAACAGGGGAGAAGCTTTCTTT
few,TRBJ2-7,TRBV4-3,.,CASSQDLGYYEQYF,TGCGCCAGCAGCCAAGATTTGGGTTACTACGAGCAGTACTTC
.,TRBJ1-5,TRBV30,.,CAWSVNTLTWRNQPQHF,TGTGCCTGGAGTGTGAACACGTTAACTTGGCGGAATCAGCCCCAGCATTTT
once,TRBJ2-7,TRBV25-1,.,CASSEGGRALNEQYF,TGTGCCAGCAGTGAGGGTGGGCGAGCCCTCAATGAGCAGTACTTC
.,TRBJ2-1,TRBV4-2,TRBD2,CASSRPGLEYNEQFF,TGTGCCAGCAGCCGACCGGGACTAGAGTACAATGAGCAGTTCTTC
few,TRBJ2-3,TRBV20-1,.,CSARAHSTDTQYF,TGCAGTGCTAGAGCCCACAGCACAGATACGCAGTATTTT
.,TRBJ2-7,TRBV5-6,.,CASSPAGPPYEQYF,TGTGCCAGCAGCCCAGCAGGGCCGCCCTACGAGCAGTACTTC
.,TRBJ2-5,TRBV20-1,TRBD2,CSADRVRGGRNEQYF,TGCAGTGCCGATCGGGTGCGGGGGGGGCGTAATGAGCAGTACTTC